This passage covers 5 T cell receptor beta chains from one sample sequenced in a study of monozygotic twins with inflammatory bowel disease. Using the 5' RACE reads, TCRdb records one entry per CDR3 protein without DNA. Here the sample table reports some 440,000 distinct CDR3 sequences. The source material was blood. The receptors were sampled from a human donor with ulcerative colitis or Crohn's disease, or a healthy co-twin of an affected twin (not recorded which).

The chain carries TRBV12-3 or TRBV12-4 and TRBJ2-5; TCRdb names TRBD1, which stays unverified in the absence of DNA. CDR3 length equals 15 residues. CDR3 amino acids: CASKEGATPTETQYF.

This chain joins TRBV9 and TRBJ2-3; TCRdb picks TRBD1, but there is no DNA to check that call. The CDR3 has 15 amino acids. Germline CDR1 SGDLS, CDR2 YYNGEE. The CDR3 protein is CASSPRGAITDTQYF.

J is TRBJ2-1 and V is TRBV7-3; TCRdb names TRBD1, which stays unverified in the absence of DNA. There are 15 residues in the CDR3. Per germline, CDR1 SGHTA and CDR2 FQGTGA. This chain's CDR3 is CASSLGQGYRNEQFF.

The CDR3 reads CASSLAGGFGEQFF. The rearrangement joins TRBV5-6 to TRBJ2-1; there is no DNA to check the TCRdb D call of TRBD2. The CDR3 consists of 14 residues. Germline V gives CDR1 SGHDT, CDR2 YYEEEE.

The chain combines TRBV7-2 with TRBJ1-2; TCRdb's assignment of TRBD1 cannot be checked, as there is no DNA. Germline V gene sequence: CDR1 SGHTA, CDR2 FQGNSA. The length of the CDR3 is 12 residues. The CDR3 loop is CATRTAWDGYTF.